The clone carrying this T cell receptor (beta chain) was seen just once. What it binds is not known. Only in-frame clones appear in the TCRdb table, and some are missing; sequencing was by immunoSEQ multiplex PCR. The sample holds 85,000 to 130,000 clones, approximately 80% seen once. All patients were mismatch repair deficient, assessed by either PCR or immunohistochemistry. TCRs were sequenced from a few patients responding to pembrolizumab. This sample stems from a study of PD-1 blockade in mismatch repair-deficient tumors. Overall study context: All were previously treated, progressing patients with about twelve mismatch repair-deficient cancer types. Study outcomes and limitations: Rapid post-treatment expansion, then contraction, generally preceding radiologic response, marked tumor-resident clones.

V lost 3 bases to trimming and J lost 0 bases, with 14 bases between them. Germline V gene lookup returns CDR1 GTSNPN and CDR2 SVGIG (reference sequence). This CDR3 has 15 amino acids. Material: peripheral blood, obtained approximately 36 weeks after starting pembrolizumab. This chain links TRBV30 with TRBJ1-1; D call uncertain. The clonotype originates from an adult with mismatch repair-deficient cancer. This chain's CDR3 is CAWSEHTLMNTEAFF. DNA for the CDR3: TGTGCCTGGAGCGAACACACACTCATGAACACTGAAGCTTTCTTT. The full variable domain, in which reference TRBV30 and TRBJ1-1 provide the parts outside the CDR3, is SQTIHQWPATLVQPVGSPLSLECTVEGTSNPNLYWYRQAAGRGLQLLFYSVGIGQISSEVPQNLSASRPQDRQFILSSKKLLLSDSGFYLCAWSEHTLMNTEAFFGQGTRLTVV.